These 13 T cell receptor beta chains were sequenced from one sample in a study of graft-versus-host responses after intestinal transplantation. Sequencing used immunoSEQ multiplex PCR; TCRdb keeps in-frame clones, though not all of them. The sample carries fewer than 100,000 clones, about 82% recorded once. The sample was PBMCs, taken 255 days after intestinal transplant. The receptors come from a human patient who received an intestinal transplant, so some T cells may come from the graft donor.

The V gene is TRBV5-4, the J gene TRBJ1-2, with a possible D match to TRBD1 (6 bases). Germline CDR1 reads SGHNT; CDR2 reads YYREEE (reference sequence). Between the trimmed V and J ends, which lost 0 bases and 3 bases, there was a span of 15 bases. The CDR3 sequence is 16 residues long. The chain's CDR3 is CASSLGPHSGDYGYTF. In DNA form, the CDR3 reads TGTGCCAGCAGCTTGGGGCCACACTCAGGGGACTATGGCTACACCTTC.

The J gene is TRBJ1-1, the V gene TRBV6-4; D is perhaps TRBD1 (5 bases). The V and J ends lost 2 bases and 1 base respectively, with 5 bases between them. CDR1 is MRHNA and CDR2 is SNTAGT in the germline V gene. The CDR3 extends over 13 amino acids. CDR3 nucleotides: TGTGCCAGCAGTGACAGGGGGAACACTGAAGCTTTCTTT. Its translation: CASSDRGNTEAFF.

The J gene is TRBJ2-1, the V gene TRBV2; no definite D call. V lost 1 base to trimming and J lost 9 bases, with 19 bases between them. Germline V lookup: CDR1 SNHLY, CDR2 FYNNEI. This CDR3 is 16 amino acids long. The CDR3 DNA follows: TGTGCCAGCAGTGAAGAAAACGGTCATTCACAGAGTGAGCAGTTCTTC. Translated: CASSEENGHSQSEQFF.

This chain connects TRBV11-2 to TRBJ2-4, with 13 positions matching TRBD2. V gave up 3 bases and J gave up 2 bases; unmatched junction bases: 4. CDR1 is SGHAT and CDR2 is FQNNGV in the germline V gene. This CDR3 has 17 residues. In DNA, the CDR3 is TGTGCCAGCAGCTTCACTAGCGGGAGGGCCTCCAAAAACATTCAGTACTTC. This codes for CASSFTSGRASKNIQYF.

In DNA, the CDR3 is TGTGCCAGCAGCGGCGACAGGGTCGGCGACGAGCAGTACGTC. It translates to CASSGDRVGDEQYV. The chain links TRBV9 to TRBJ2-7, with 7 bases identical to TRBD1. The CDR3 has 14 amino acids. The germline gives CDR1 SGDLS, CDR2 YYNGEE. The V and J ends lost 3 bases and 5 bases, in that order; junction bases with no gene match: 8.

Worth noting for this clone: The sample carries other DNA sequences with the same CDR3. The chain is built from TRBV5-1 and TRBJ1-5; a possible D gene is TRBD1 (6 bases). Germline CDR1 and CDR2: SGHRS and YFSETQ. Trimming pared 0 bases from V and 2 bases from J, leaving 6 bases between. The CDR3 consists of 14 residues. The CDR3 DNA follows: TGCGCCAGCAGCTTGGAGGGGGGCAATCAGCCCCAGCATTTT. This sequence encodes CASSLEGGNQPQHF.

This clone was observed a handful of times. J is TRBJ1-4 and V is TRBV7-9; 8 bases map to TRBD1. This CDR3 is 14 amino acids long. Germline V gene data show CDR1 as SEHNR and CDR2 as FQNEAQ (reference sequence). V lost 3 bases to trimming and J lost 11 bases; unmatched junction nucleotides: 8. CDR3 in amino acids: CASSLQGAREKLFF. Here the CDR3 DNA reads TGTGCCAGCAGCTTGCAGGGGGCGAGGGAGAAACTGTTTTTT.

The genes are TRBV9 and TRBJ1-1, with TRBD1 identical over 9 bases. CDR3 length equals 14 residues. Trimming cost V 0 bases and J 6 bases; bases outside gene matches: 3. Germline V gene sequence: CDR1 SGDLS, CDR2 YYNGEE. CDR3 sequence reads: CASSVDRTGAEAFF. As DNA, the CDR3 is TGTGCCAGCAGCGTAGATAGGACAGGGGCTGAAGCTTTCTTT.

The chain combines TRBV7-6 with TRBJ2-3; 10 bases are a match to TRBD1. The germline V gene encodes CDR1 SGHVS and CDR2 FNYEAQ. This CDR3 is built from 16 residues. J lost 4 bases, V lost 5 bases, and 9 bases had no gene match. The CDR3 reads CASSPGTGEGADTQYF. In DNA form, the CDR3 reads TGTGCCAGCAGCCCGGGGACAGGGGAGGGGGCAGATACGCAGTATTTT.

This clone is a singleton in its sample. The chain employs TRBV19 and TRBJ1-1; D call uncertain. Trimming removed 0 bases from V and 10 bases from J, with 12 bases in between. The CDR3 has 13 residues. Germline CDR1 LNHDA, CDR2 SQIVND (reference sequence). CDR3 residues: CASSIDPGSRAFF. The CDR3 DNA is TGTGCCAGTAGTATAGATCCAGGTTCCAGAGCTTTCTTT.

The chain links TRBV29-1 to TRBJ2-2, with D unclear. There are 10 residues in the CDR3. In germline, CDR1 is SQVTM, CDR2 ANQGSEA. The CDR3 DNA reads TGCAGTGCATCCGCCGGGGAGCTGTTTTTT. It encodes CSASAGELFF.

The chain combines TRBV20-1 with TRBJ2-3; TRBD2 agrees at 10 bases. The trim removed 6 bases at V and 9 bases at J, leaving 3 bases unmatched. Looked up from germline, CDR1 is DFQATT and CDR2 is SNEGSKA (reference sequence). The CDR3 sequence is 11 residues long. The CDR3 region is CSAPLAGTQYF. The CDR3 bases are TGCAGTGCCCCACTAGCGGGGACGCAGTATTTT.

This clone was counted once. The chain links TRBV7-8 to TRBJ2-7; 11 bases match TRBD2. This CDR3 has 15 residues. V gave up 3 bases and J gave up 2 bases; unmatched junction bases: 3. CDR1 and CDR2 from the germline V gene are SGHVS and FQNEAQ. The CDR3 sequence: CASSLETSGAYEQYF. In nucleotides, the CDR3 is TGTGCCAGCAGCTTGGAGACTAGCGGGGCCTACGAGCAGTACTTC.